Described below is a single T cell receptor (beta chain) sequence and its context. Its antigen remains unknown. The CDR3 is 10 amino acids. Germline V gene lookup returns CDR1 DFQATT and CDR2 SNEGSKA (reference sequence). The V end lost 4 bases, the J end lost 8 bases, and 8 bases lay between the germline ends. Sampling times: baseline, cycle 4 day 1, cycle 7 day 1. Profiling relied on immunoSEQ multiplex PCR, and the TCRdb table lists in-frame clones only, not all of them. The data show about 58,000 clones, about 86% seen once. These data come from a study of OX40 agonist ivuxolimab in advanced cancers. The wider study: Recorded diagnoses for dose-escalation patients were hepatocellular carcinoma, melanoma, renal cell or head and neck cancer. There were three patients with partial responses, one having hepatocellular carcinoma and two cutaneous melanoma. Study results and limitations: It was not determined which antigens were specifically recognized by the peripheral T cells that had undergone clonal expansion.

The sample consisted of CD4+ or CD8+ T cells sorted from blood, taken in a trial of the OX40 agonist ivuxolimab. The TCR comes from an adult with an advanced solid tumor such as melanoma, head and neck, liver or kidney cancer. V usage is TRBV20-1 and J usage is TRBJ1-2; unclear D gene. CDR3 in DNA: TGCAGTGCTATCGTTGGAGGCTACACCTTC. Translated, it gives CSAIVGGYTF.